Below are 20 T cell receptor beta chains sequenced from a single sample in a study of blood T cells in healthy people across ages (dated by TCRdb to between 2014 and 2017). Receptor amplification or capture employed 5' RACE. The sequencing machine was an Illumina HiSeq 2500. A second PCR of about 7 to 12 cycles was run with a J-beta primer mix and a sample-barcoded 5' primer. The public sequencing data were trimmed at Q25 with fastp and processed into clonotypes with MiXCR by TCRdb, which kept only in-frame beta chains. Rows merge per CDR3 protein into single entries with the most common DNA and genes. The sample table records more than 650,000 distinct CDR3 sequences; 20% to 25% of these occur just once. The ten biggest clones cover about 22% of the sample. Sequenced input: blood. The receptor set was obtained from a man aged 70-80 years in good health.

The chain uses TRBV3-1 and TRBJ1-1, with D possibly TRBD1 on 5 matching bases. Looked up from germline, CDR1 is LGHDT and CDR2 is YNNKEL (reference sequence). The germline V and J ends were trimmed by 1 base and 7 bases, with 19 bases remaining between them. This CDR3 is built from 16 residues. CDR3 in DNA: TGTGCCAGCAGCCAAGGAATTGGGTTTAGGGGAAATGAAGCTTTCTTT. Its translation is CASSQGIGFRGNEAFF.

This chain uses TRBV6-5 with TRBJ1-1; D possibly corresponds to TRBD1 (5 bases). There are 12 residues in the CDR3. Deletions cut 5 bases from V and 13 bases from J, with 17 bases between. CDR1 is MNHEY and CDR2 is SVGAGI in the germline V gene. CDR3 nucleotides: TGTGCCAGCAGTCAGAGGACGGGAAGGGGTTTCTTT. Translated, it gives CASSQRTGRGFF.

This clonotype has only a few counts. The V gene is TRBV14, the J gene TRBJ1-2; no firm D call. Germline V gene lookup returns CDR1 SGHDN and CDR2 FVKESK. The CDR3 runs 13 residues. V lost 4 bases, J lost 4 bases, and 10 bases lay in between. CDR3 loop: CASSPNEGYGYTF. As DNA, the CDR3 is TGTGCCAGCAGCCCTAACGAGGGCTATGGCTACACCTTC.

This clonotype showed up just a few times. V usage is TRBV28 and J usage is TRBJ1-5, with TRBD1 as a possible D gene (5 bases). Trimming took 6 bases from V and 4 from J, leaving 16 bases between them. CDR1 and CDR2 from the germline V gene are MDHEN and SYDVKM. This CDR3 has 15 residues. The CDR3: CASSSDSPRNQPQHF. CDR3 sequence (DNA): TGTGCCAGCAGCTCAGACAGTCCCAGGAATCAGCCCCAGCATTTT.

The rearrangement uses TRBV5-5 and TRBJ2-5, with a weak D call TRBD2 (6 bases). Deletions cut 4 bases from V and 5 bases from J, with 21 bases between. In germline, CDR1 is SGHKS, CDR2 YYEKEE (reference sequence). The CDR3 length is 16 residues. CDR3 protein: CASSRPGLGRSETQYF. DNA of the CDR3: TGTGCCAGCAGCAGGCCGGGATTAGGGAGGAGTGAGACCCAGTACTTC.

The CDR3 region is CASSERTDKNIQYF. The CDR3 bases are TGTGCCAGCAGTGAGAGGACAGACAAAAACATTCAGTACTTC. The chain uses TRBV2 and TRBJ2-4, with a possible D match to TRBD1 (6 bases). CDR3 length equals 14 residues. Trimming removed 3 bases from V and 3 bases from J, with 9 bases in between. CDR1 and CDR2 from the germline V gene are SNHLY and FYNNEI.

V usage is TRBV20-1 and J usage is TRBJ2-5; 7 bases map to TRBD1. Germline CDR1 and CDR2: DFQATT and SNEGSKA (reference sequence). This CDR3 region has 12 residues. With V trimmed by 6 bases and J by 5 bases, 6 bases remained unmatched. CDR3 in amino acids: CSADRDRETQYF. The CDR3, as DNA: TGCAGTGCCGACAGGGATCGCGAGACCCAGTACTTC.

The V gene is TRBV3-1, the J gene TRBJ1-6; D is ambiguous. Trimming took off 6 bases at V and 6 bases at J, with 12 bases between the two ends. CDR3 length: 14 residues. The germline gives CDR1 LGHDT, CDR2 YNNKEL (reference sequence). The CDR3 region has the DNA TGTGCCAGCAGTTGGTTAGGTGGTAATTCACCCCTCCACTTT. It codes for CASSWLGGNSPLHF. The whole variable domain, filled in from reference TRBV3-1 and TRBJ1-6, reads DTAVSQTPKYLVTQMGNDKSIKCEQNLGHDTMYWYKQDSKKFLKIMFSYNNKELIINETVPNRFSPKSPDKAHLNLHINSLELGDSAVYFCASSWLGGNSPLHFGNGTRLTVT.

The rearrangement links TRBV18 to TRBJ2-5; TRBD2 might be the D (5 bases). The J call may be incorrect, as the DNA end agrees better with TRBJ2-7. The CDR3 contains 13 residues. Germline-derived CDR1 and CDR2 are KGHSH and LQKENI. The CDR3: CASTITAGYEQYF. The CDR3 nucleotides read TGTGCCAGCACTATAACCGCGGGTTACGAGCAGTACTTC.

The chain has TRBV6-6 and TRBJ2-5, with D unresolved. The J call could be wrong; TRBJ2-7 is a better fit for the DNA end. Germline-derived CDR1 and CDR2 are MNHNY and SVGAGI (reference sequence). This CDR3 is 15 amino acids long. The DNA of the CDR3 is TGTGCCAGCAGTTACTCGATTGCAGTGAATGGCGAGCAGTACGTC. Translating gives CASSYSIAVNGEQYV.

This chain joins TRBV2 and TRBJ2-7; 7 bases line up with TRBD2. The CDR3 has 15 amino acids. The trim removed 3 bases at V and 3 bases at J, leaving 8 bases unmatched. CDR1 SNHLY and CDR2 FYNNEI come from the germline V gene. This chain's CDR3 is CASSDLLAAHYEQYF. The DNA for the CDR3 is TGTGCCAGCAGTGATCTTCTAGCGGCCCACTACGAGCAGTACTTC.

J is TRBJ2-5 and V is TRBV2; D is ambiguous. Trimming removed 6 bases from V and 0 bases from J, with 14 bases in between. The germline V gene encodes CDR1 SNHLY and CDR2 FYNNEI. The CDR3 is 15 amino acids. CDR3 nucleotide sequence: TGTGCCAGCAGCCGAGCAATGGGGTACCAAGAGACCCAGTACTTC. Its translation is CASSRAMGYQETQYF.

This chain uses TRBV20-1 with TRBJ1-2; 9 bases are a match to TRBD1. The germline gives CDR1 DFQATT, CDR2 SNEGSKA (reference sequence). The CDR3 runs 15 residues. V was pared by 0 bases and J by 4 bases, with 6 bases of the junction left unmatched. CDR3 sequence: CSARDPQGAGYGYTF. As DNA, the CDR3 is TGCAGTGCTAGAGATCCACAGGGGGCTGGCTATGGCTACACCTTC.

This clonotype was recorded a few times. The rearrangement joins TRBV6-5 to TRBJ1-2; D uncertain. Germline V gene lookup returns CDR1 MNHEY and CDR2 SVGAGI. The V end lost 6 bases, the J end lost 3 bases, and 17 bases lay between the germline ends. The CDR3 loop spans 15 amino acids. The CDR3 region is CASRLQWNRDYGYTF. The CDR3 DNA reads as TGTGCCAGCAGACTCCAGTGGAACCGGGACTATGGCTACACCTTC.

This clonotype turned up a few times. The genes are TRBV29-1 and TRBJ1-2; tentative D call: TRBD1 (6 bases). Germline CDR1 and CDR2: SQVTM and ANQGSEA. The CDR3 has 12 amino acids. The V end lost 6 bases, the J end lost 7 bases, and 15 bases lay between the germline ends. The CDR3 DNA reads TGCAGCGTGACGCAGGGGTACAGTGGCTACACCTTC. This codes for CSVTQGYSGYTF. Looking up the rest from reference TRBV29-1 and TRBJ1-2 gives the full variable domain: SAVISQKPSRDICQRGTSLTIQCQVDSQVTMMFWYRQQPGQSLTLIATANQGSEATYESGFVIDKFPISRPNLTFSTLTVSNMSPEDSSIYLCSVTQGYSGYTFGSGTRLTVV.

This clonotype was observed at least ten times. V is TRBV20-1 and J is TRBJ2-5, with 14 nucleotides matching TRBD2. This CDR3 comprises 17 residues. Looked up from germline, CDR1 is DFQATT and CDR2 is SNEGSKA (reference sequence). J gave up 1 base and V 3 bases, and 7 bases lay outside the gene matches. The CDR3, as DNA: TGCAGTGCTAGTTCCCACGGGACTAGCGGGGGCCAAGAGACCCAGTACTTC. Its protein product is CSASSHGTSGGQETQYF.

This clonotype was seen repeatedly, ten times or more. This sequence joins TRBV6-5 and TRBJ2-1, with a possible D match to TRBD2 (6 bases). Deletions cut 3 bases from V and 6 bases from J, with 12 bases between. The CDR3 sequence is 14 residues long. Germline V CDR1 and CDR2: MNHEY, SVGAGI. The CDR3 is CASSYEVSGNEQFF. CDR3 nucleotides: TGTGCCAGCAGTTATGAGGTTAGCGGCAATGAGCAGTTCTTC.

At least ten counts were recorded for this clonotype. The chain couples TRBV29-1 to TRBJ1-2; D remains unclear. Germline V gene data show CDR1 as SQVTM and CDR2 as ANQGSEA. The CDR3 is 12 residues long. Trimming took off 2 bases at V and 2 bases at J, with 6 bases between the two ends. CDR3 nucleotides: TGCAGCGTTGAATGGCAGAACTATGGCTACACCTTC. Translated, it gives CSVEWQNYGYTF.

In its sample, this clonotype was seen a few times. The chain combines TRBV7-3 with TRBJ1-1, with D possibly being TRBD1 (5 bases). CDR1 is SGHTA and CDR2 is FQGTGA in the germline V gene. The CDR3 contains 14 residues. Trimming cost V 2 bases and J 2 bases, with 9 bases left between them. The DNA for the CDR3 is TGTGCCAGCAGCTTACAGGGTATCAACACTGAAGCTTTCTTT. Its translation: CASSLQGINTEAFF. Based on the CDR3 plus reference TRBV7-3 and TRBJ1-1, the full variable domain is GAGVSQTPSNKVTEKGKYVELRCDPISGHTALYWYRQSLGQGPEFLIYFQGTGAADDSGLPNDRFFAVRPEGSVSTLKIQRTERGDSAVYLCASSLQGINTEAFFGQGTRLTVV.

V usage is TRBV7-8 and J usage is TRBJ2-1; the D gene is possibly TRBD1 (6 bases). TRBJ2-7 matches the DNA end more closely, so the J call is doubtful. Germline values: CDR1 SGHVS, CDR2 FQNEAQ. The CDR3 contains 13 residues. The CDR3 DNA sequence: TGTGCCAGCACCTCCACCTGGGACAACGAGCAGTACTTC. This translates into CASTSTWDNEQYF.